This TCR beta chain was obtained from a study of T cell responses to AZD1222 COVID-19 vaccine. Study-level findings and limits: At 160-218 and 743-854, vaccine-associated CD4 TCRs were dominant, and they spanned spike. Only after the peak T cell response were repertoires sampled. Variant regions that are unmutated are reportedly the target of nearly half of spike-specific TCRs.

TCRdb keeps only in-frame clones here, not all; method: immunoSEQ multiplex PCR. The table shows hundreds of thousands of clones, with about 92% occurring only once. In regard to this clone: Its target is not known.

V lost 5 bases to trimming and J lost 1 base, with 17 bases between them. This CDR3 contains 16 residues. The germline V gene encodes CDR1 MGHRA and CDR2 YSYEKL. The chain employs TRBV4-1 and TRBJ1-1, with D perhaps TRBD1 (5 bases). This receptor was taken from an adult in good health. The sample in question was peripheral blood, obtained on day 0 of MenACWY control vaccination. CDR3 bases: TGCGCCAGCAGCAAAGCGGTTGGGGGTACGAACACTGAAGCTTTCTTT. Its translation is CASSKAVGGTNTEAFF.